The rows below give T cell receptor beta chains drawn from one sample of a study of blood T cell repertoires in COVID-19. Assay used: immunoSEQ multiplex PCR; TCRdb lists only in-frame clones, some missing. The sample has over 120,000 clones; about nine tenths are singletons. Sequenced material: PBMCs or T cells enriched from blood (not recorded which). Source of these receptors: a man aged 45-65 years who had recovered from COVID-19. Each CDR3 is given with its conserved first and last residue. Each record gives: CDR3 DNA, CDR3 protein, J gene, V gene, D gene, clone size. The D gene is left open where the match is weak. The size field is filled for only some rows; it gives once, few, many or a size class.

TGTGCCAGCAGTTACGGCTCTAGGGACAAGAACTATGGCTACACCTTC,CASSYGSRDKNYGYTF,TRBJ1-2,TRBV6-5,-,-
TGTGCCAGCAGTTACGGGACTAGCGGGAGGGTCGATGAGCAGTTCTTC,CASSYGTSGRVDEQFF,TRBJ2-1,TRBV6-2/TRBV6-3,TRBD2,-
TGTGCCAGCAGTTTTGGGGTCCGGGACTACCAAGAGACCCAGTACTTC,CASSFGVRDYQETQYF,TRBJ2-5,TRBV27,-,-
TGTGCCAGCAGCCATCAAAAACCAGCCGGGTACTTCAACACTGAAGCTTTCTTT,CASSHQKPAGYFNTEAFF,TRBJ1-1,TRBV3-1/TRBV3-2,-,-
TGTGCCAGCAGCTTGGGGGCCGGGACAGGGTGGGGCTACACCTTC,CASSLGAGTGWGYTF,TRBJ1-2,TRBV5-4,TRBD1,once
TGCGCCAGCAGCCAAGTAGTAGACACTGAAGCTTTCTTT,CASSQVVDTEAFF,TRBJ1-1,TRBV4-3,-,-
TGTGCCAGCAGCTTCGGGACAGCTAACTATGGCTACACCTTC,CASSFGTANYGYTF,TRBJ1-2,TRBV13,TRBD1,-
TGTGCCAGCAGCTTGGACCCCGGGGGAGCCTACGAGCAGTACTTC,CASSLDPGGAYEQYF,TRBJ2-7,TRBV5-8,-,-
TGTGCCAGCAGCTTAAACAGTCTAGCGGGGTACACAGATACGCAGTATTTT,CASSLNSLAGYTDTQYF,TRBJ2-3,TRBV7-2,TRBD2,-
TGTGCCAGCAAGGTCCTCGCGGCAGATACGCAGTATTTT,CASKVLAADTQYF,TRBJ2-3,TRBV2,-,-
TGTGCCAGCAGGACAGGGTATCAGCCCCAGCATTTT,CASRTGYQPQHF,TRBJ1-5,TRBV19,TRBD1,-
TGTGCCAGCACCGGTGGCTATGGCTACACCTTC,CASTGGYGYTF,TRBJ1-2,TRBV6-5,-,-
TGTGCCAGCAGCCCAATACTAGCGGGTGAGCAGTTCTTC,CASSPILAGEQFF,TRBJ2-1,TRBV9,TRBD2,-
TGTGCCAGTAGTGCATTACAGGGGACCTATAGCAATCAGCCCCAGCATTTT,CASSALQGTYSNQPQHF,TRBJ1-5,TRBV19,TRBD1,-
TGTGCCAGCTCACCAGTGGCTAGCGGGGGGGCCGCGGACATTCAGTACTTC,CASSPVASGGAADIQYF,TRBJ2-4,TRBV18,TRBD2,once
TGTGCCAGCAGCTTAGGAGAGACAGATACGCAGTATTTT,CASSLGETDTQYF,TRBJ2-3,TRBV7-9,-,-
TGCGCCAGCAGCCCCGCAGTTAGCGGGGTTTCAAATGAGCAGTTCTTC,CASSPAVSGVSNEQFF,TRBJ2-1,TRBV5-1,TRBD2,-
TGTGCCAGCAGCCCTTACGGGACAGGGACCTATGGCTACACCTTC,CASSPYGTGTYGYTF,TRBJ1-2,TRBV6-4,TRBD1,once
TGTGCCAGCAGCCCACAGGGGGACAATCAGCCCCAGCATTTT,CASSPQGDNQPQHF,TRBJ1-5,TRBV7-9,TRBD1,-
TGTGCCAGTAGTCCAGGGGGTCGTGGGGCCAACGTCCTGACTTTC,CASSPGGRGANVLTF,TRBJ2-6,TRBV19,TRBD1,-
TGTGCCAGCAGCAAAGCGCTTTTCACAAGCAGCGGGAGTAATAACGAGCAGTACTTC,CASSKALFTSSGSNNEQYF,TRBJ2-7,TRBV21-1,-,many
TGTGCCAGCAGTCCTCACTCCGGCGGGGCTCAGCCCCAGCATTTT,CASSPHSGGAQPQHF,TRBJ1-5,TRBV28,-,-
TGTGCCAGCAGCCCGCGAATCTCCTACAATGAGCAGTTCTTC,CASSPRISYNEQFF,TRBJ2-1,TRBV14,-,-
TGTGCCAGCAGCCAAGATAGAGGCTCCGCGAACACCGGGGAGCTGTTTTTT,CASSQDRGSANTGELFF,TRBJ2-2,TRBV4-2,-,-
TGCGCCAGCAGCCAAGATTATGGGGGCTCGGGCTATGGCTACACCTTC,CASSQDYGGSGYGYTF,TRBJ1-2,TRBV4-3,-,-
TGTGCCACCAGAGTCTCAGGGGGTAATGGCTACACCTTC,CATRVSGGNGYTF,TRBJ1-2,TRBV15,TRBD1,-
TGTGCCAGTAGCTCCTGGAGCTCTGGAAACACCATATATTTT,CASSSWSSGNTIYF,TRBJ1-3,TRBV19,-,-
TGTGCCAGCTCACGACCCGAGGCGGGCGGATCACCCCTCCACTTT,CASSRPEAGGSPLHF,TRBJ1-6,TRBV18,-,-
TGTGCCAGCAGCCCGGCGGGGGCAGATACGCAGTATTTT,CASSPAGADTQYF,TRBJ2-3,TRBV7-8,TRBD2,-
TGTGCCAGCAGCGTAGTGCCGGGAGGGACCTACGAGCAGTACTTC,CASSVVPGGTYEQYF,TRBJ2-7,TRBV9,TRBD2,-
TGTGCCAGCAGTTTTACAGGGAATCGGGCTTTCTTT,CASSFTGNRAFF,TRBJ1-1,TRBV12-3/TRBV12-4,-,-
TGTGCCAGCAGCGCGACAGGGCACGACTATGGCTACACCTTC,CASSATGHDYGYTF,TRBJ1-2,TRBV9,TRBD1,once
TGTGCCAGCAGTGACGGTGGAAACACCATATATTTT,CASSDGGNTIYF,TRBJ1-3,TRBV2,-,-
TGTGCCAGCAGCTTTCGGTCCGGCGGCCTGGAGACCCAGTACTTC,CASSFRSGGLETQYF,TRBJ2-5,TRBV7-2,-,-
TGTGCCAGCAGCCCCTCATGGGGGCTAGATACGCAGTATTTT,CASSPSWGLDTQYF,TRBJ2-3,TRBV3-1/TRBV3-2,-,-
TGCAGTGCTAGTCACGGGTCGGGTGAAAAACTGTTTTTT,CSASHGSGEKLFF,TRBJ1-4,TRBV20-1,-,-
TGCGCCAGCAGCCAAGAGTGGCAGGCCGAAGGTGGCTACACCTTC,CASSQEWQAEGGYTF,TRBJ1-2,TRBV4-3,-,-
TGTGCCAGCTCACCACAGGAGAACTATGGCTACACCTTC,CASSPQENYGYTF,TRBJ1-2,TRBV18,-,-
TGTGCCAGCAGCTTGGCCGGGACCTACGAGCAGTACTTC,CASSLAGTYEQYF,TRBJ2-7,TRBV13,-,-
TGTGCCAGCAGCTTAACGGCGGCAGGGGCTGGAAACACCATATATTTT,CASSLTAAGAGNTIYF,TRBJ1-3,TRBV7-2,-,-
TGTGCCAGCTCACCCGGAACCGGGGGGCTCTACTACGAGCAGTACTTC,CASSPGTGGLYYEQYF,TRBJ2-7,TRBV18,-,-